This record covers a single T cell receptor beta chain. Its antigen is as yet unknown. The data stem from a study of tumor-infiltrating lymphocytes in primary liver carcinoma. Study outcomes and limitations: Tumor tissue displayed a significantly greater top-250-clone fraction than blood (p = 0.039). Pairs comparing tumor with adjacent tissue or blood overlapped less than pairs drawn from tumor regions.

The authors made TCR beta cDNA from about 500 ng total RNA with a constant-region primer. ARM-PCR was slightly modified, and three nested multiplex PCR rounds with it gave rise to the TCR beta libraries. Running around 10 cycles apiece, the first two PCR rounds relied on TRBV1-TRBV30 forward primers together with a C-beta reverse primer. TCRdb analysed the multiplex PCR reads with MiXCR anew, one entry per CDR3 protein. The sample records 150,000 to 200,000 distinct CDR3 sequences, about 60% being singletons. Unsorted whole blood supplied the RNA, and germline DNA was extracted too. Germline V gene lookup returns CDR1 MNHNS and CDR2 SASEGT. The length of the CDR3 is 14 residues. Trimming removed 5 bases at V and 0 bases at J, with 10 bases between.

This sequence was found in a man aged 35 to 55 with primary liver carcinoma and hepatitis B virus infection. The rearrangement links TRBV6-1 to TRBJ1-1; D ambiguous. Sequenced material: peripheral blood. The CDR3 bases are TGTGCCAGCAGTATGAGCCTTATGAACACTGAAGCTTTCTTT. Protein sequence: CASSMSLMNTEAFF.